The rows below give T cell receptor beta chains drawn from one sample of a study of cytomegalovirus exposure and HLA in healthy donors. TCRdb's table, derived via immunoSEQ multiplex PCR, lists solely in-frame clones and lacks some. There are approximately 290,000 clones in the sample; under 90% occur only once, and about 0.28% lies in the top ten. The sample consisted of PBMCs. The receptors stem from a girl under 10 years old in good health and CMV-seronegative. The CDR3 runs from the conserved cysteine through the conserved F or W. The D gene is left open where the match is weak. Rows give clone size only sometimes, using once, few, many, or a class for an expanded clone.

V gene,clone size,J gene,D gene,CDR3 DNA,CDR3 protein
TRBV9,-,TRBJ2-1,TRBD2,TGTGCCAGCAGCGTAGCGGTGGGGGGGTCGAGCTCCTACAATGAGCAGTTCTTC,CASSVAVGGSSSYNEQFF
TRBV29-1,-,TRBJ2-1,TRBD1,TGCAGCGTTGAAGGTCGCCAGGGGGCTTCTATTGAGCAGTTCTTC,CSVEGRQGASIEQFF
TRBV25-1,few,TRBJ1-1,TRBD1,TGTGCCAGCAGTGACGACAGGGGGCGAACGGAAGCTTTCTTT,CASSDDRGRTEAFF
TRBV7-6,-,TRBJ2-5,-,TGTGCCAGCAGCTTATTTTTAGGGGAAGAGACCCAGTACTTC,CASSLFLGEETQYF
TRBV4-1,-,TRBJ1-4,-,TGCGCCAGCAGCCAAGGAACAGGTCAACGGTATGAAAAACTGTTTTTT,CASSQGTGQRYEKLFF
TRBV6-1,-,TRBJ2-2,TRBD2,TGTGCCAGCAGTGTATTTGGAGCTAGCGGTAGGGCCGGGGAGCTGTTTTTT,CASSVFGASGRAGELFF
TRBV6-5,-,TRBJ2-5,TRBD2,TGTGCCAGCAGTTACTCCACGACTAGCGTAAGGGAGACCCAGTACTTC,CASSYSTTSVRETQYF
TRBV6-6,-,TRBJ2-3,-,TGTGCCAGCAGGGGCAGGAGCACAGATACGCAGTATTTT,CASRGRSTDTQYF
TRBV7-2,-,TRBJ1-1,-,TGTGCCAGCAGCCCCCTCAGGGGCGGATCTGAAGCTTTCTTT,CASSPLRGGSEAFF
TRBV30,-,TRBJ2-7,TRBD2,TGTGCCTGTGCCCGGGGGGGCTACGAGCAGTACTTC,CACARGGYEQYF
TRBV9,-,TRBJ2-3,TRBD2,TGTGCCAGCAGCCCTCTTAGCGGGAGAGGATATACAGATACGCAGTATTTT,CASSPLSGRGYTDTQYF
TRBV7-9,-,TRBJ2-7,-,TGTGCCAGCAGCCCTCTCCAGGGGGGCGAGCAGTACTTC,CASSPLQGGEQYF
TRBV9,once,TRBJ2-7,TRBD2,TGTGCCAGCAGCGCGGCTAGCGGGACTTCCTACGAGCAGTACTTC,CASSAASGTSYEQYF
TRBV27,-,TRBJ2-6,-,TGTGCCAGCAGTTCCCCCTCTATGACTGGGGCCAACGTCCTGACTTTC,CASSSPSMTGANVLTF
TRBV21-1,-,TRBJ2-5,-,TGTGCCAGCAGCAAAGACAACAATGCACGAGAGACCCAGTACTTC,CASSKDNNARETQYF
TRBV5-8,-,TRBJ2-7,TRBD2,TGTGCCAGCAGCTTACGACTAGCGGGCCGCTACGAGCAGTACTTC,CASSLRLAGRYEQYF
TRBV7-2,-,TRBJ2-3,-,TGTGCCAGCAGCCTTACTTACGCCGATACGCAGTATTTT,CASSLTYADTQYF
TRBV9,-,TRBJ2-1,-,TGTGCCAGCAGTAGGGGGACAAACTTTTTTGAGCAGTTCTTC,CASSRGTNFFEQFF
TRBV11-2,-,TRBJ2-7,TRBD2,TGTGCCAGCAGCGAGGGTATCGGGAGGGGGTACGAGCAGTACTTC,CASSEGIGRGYEQYF
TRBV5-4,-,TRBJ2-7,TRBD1,TGTGCCAGCAGCCTGGGACAGGGTCGGCAGTACTTC,CASSLGQGRQYF
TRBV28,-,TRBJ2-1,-,TGTGCCAGCAGTTTCCCCGGACACAGCAATGAGCAGTTCTTC,CASSFPGHSNEQFF
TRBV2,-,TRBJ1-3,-,TGTGCCAGCAGGAACGACAACATCGGAAACACCATATATTTT,CASRNDNIGNTIYF
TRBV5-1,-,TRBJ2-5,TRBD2,TGCGCCAGCAGCTTGGCCGGGACTAGCGAGGGAGAGACCCAGTACTTC,CASSLAGTSEGETQYF
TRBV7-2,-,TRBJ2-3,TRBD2,TGTGCCAGCAGCACCTTGCGACTAGCGACCTATTGGGGCGCAGATACGCAGTATTTT,CASSTLRLATYWGADTQYF
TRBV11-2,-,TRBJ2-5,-,TGTGCCAGCAGCCGTCCGACTTCAACACTTCAAGAGACCCAGTACTTC,CASSRPTSTLQETQYF
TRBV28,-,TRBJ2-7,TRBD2,TGTGCCAGCAGTTTGGGCGGGGGGACCTACGAGCAGTACTTC,CASSLGGGTYEQYF
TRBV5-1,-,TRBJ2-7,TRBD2,TGCGCCAGCAGCTCGGACTTAGCGGGAGGGGGCTACGAGCAGTACTTC,CASSSDLAGGGYEQYF
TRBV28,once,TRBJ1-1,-,TGTGCCAGCAGTTTATTCCCGGGGATGAACACTGAAGCTTTCTTT,CASSLFPGMNTEAFF
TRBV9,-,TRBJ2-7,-,TGTGCCAGCAGCGTAGGAGGCGGTACGGATGAGCAGTACTTC,CASSVGGGTDEQYF
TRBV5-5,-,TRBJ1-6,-,TGTGCCAGCAGTACTCGGGACACGTCTCATTCACCCCTCCACTTT,CASSTRDTSHSPLHF
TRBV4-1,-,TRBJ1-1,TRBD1,TGCGCCAGCAGCCAAGATGGGACAGGGAACACTGAAGCTTTCTTT,CASSQDGTGNTEAFF
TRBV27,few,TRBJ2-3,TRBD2,TGTGCCAGCAGTTTACGTCGGACTAGCGGGACTAGCACAGATACGCAGTATTTT,CASSLRRTSGTSTDTQYF
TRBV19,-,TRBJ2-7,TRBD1,TGTGCCAGTAGTCCAGGGACAGGGGGTGAGCAGTACTTC,CASSPGTGGEQYF
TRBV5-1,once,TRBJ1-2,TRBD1,TGCGCCAGCAGCTTGGGGACAGGGGTTGGCTACACCTTC,CASSLGTGVGYTF
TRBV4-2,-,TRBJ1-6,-,TGTGCCAGCAGCCCACAGCTTAATTCACCCCTCCACTTT,CASSPQLNSPLHF
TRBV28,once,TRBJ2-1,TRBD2,TGTGCCAGCAGTTTACCTATACTCACTAGCGGGGGGGCCGGGTATGAGCAGTTCTTC,CASSLPILTSGGAGYEQFF
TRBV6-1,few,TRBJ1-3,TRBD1,TGTGCCAGCAGTGAGTCACAGGGGGCAGGTGGAAACACCATATATTTT,CASSESQGAGGNTIYF